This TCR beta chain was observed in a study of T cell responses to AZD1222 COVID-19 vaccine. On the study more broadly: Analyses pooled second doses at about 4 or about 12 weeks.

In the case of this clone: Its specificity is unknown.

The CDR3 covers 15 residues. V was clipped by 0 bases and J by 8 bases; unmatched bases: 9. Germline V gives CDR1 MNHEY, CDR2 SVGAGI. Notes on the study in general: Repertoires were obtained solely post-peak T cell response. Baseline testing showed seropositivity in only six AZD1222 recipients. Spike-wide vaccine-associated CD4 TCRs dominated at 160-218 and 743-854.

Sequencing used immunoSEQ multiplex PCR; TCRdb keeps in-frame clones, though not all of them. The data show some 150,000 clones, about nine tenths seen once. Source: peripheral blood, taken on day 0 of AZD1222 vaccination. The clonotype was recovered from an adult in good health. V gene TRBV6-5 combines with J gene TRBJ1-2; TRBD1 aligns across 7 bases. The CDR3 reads CASSYSGTDGNGYTF. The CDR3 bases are TGTGCCAGCAGTTACTCCGGGACAGACGGGAACGGCTACACCTTC.